This TCR beta chain was captured in a study of cytomegalovirus exposure and HLA in healthy donors. Whole-study results and caveats: According to an earlier analysis, most TCR beta V segments yielded productive rearrangements about 87% or about 30% of the time. A likely sequencing artifact accounted for one observed cluster of highly shared sequence variants. Researchers reported from a later analysis that most CMV-associated TCR beta chains appeared HLA-restricted.

Everyone who donated was a healthy bone marrow donor. Per germline, CDR1 SEHNR and CDR2 FQNEAQ (reference sequence). The CDR3 runs to 16 residues. The junction had 7 bases not matched to a gene; V was cut back by 3 bases and J by 1 base. Of note for this clone: Its target is unknown.

The PCR made use of 60 Vbeta and 13 Jbeta primers. The method was immunoSEQ multiplex PCR; TCRdb's version includes in-frame clones alone and lacks a portion of them. The table includes around 190,000 clones, 70% to 80% detected once. This TCR came from a woman in her fifties or sixties in good health and CMV-seronegative. Sequencing was done on a sample of PBMCs. V and J are TRBV7-9 and TRBJ1-1, with TRBD1 matching 8 bases. The CDR3 DNA reads as TGTGCCAGCAGCTTCGGCATGGGGACAGGGAACACTGAAGCTTTCTTT. Protein sequence: CASSFGMGTGNTEAFF.